Detailed here is one T cell receptor (beta chain). Methods used by the authors: Amplification from reference gene primers served as the basis for estimated nucleated cell counts. Here immunoSEQ multiplex PCR was the method, and the copy in TCRdb shows in-frame clones only, minus some. Clone size and the V and J calls come from that table; the DNA yielded D and trimming. Counted here are fewer than 30,000 clones, approximately 93% occurring once; the ten biggest clones make up roughly 3.7%. These data belong to a study of blood T cell repertoires in COVID-19. About the research overall: Italy, Spain and the United States were the sources of the convalescent and acute COVID-19 samples. PBMCs, B-cell-depleted T cells, or T cells were the source of the cDNA or gDNA that made up the material.

The germline V gene encodes CDR1 MNHEY and CDR2 SMNVEV (reference sequence). After removal of 5 bases from V and 0 bases from J, the junction contained 6 bases not matched to a gene. This CDR3 is built from 16 residues. The chain is built from TRBV27 and TRBJ2-3, with 9 bases aligning to TRBD1. The sequenced sample consisted of peripheral blood. This sequence originates from a human donor with active COVID-19. The donor label of this sample is uncertain. CDR3 region: CASSRDRATSTDTQYF. CDR3 sequence (DNA): TGTGCCAGCAGTCGGGACAGGGCAACTAGCACAGATACGCAGTATTTT.